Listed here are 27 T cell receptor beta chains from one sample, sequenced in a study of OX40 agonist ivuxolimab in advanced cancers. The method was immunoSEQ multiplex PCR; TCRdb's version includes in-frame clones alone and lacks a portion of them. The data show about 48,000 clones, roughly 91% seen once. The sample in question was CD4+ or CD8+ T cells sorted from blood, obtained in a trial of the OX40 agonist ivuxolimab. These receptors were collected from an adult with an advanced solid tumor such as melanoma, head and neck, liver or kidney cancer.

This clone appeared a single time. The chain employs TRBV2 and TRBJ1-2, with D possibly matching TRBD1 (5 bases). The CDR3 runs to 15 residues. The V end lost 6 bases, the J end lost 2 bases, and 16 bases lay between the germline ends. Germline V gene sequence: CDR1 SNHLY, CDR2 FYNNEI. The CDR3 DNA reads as TGTGCCAGCAGGGATCAGGGAGGGAGGAACTATGGCTACACCTTC. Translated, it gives CASRDQGGRNYGYTF.

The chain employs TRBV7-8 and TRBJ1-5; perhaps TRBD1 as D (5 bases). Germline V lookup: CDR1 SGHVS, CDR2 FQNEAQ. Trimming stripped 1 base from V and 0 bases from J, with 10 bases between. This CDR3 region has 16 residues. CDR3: CASSLVQGYSNQPQHF. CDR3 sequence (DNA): TGTGCCAGCAGCTTAGTCCAGGGCTATAGCAATCAGCCCCAGCATTTT.

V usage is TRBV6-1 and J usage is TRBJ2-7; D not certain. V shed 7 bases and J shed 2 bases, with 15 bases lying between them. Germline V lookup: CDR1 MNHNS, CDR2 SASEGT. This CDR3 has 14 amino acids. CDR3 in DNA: TGTGCCAGCACCGAACGGCTGTCCGCCTACGAGCAGTACTTC. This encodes CASTERLSAYEQYF.

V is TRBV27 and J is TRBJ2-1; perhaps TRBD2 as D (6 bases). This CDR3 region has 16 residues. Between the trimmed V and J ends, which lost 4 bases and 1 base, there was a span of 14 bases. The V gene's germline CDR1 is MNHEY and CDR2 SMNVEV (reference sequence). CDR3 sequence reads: CASSWDSLGSYNEQFF. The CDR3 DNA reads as TGTGCCAGCAGTTGGGACTCCCTGGGGTCCTACAATGAGCAGTTCTTC.

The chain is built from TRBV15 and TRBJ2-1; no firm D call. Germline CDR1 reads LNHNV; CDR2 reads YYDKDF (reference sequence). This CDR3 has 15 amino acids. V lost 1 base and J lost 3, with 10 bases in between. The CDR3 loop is CATSRVLEYYNEQFF. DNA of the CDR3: TGTGCCACCAGCAGAGTTCTGGAATACTACAATGAGCAGTTCTTC.

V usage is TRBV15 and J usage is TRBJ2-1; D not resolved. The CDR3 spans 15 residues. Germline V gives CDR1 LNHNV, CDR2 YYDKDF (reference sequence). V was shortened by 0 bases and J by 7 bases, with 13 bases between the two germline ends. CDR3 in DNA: TGTGCCACCAGCAGAGAAGTTGTGGGTTCGAATGAGCAGTTCTTC. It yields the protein CATSREVVGSNEQFF.

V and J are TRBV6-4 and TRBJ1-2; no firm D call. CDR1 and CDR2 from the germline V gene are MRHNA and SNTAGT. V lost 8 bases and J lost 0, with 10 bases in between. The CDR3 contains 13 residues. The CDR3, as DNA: TGTGCCAGCGGCCCAGGCCCTAACTATGGCTACACCTTC. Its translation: CASGPGPNYGYTF.

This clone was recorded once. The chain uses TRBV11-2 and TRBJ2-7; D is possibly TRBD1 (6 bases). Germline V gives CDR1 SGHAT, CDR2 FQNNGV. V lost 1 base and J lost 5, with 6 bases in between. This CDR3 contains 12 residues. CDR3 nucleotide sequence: TGTGCCAGCAGCTTAGGGACAGACGAGCAGTACTTC. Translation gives CASSLGTDEQYF.

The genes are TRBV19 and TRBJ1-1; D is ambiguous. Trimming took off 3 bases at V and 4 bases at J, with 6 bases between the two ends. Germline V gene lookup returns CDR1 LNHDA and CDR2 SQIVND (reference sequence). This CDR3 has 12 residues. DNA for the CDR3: TGTGCCAGTAGTATTTCTATCACTGAAGCTTTCTTT. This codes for CASSISITEAFF.

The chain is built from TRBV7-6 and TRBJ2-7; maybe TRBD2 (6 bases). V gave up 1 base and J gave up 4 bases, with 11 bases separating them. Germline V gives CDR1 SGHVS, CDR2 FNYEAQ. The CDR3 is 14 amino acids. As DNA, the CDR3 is TGTGCCAGCAGCTTAGGGGGACTTGGGTACGAGCAGTACTTC. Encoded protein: CASSLGGLGYEQYF.

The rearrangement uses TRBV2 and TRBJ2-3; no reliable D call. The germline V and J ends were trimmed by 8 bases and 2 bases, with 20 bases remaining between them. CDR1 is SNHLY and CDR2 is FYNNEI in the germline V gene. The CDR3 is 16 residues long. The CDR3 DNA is TGTGCCAGCTCTTCAGAGGCTCCGAGATTCACAGATACGCAGTATTTT. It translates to CASSSEAPRFTDTQYF. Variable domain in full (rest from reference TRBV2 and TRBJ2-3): EPEVTQTPSHQVTQMGQEVILRCVPISNHLYFYWYRQILGQKVEFLVSFYNNEISEKSEIFDDQFSVERPDGSNFTLKIRSTKLEDSAMYFCASSSEAPRFTDTQYFGPGTRLTVL.

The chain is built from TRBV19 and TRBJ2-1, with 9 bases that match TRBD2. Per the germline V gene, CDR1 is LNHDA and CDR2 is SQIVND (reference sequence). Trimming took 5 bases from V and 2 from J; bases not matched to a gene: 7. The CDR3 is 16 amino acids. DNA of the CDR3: TGTGCCAGTAGTTTCGGCGGGAGGGCCGCCTACAATGAGCAGTTCTTC. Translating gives CASSFGGRAAYNEQFF.

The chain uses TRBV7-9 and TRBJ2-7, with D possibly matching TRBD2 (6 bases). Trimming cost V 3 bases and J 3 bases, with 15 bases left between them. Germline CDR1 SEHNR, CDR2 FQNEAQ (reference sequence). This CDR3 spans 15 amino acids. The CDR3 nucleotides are TGTGCCAGCAGCTTCGGTGTGGCGGGGTACTACGAGCAGTACTTC. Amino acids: CASSFGVAGYYEQYF.

The chain's CDR3 is CASSLSGSNQPQHF. The DNA for the CDR3 is TGTGCCAGCAGTTTATCAGGGAGCAATCAGCCCCAGCATTTT. The chain recombines TRBV27 with TRBJ1-5; D ambiguous. Germline CDR1 is MNHEY and CDR2 is SMNVEV (reference sequence). V lost 0 bases to trimming and J lost 1 base, with 4 bases between them. The CDR3 contains 14 residues.

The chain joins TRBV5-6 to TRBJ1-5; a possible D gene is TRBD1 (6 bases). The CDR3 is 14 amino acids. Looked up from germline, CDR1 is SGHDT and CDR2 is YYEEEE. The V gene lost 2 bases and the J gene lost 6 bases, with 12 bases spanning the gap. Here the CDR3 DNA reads TGTGCCAGCAGCTTCGGCAGGGGTGGTCAGCCCCAGCATTTT. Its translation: CASSFGRGGQPQHF.

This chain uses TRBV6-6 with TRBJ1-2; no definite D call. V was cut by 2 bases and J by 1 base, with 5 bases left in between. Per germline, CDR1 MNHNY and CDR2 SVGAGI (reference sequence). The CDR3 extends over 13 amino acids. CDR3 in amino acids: CASSYENNYGYTF. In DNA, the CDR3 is TGTGCCAGCAGTTACGAGAATAACTATGGCTACACCTTC.

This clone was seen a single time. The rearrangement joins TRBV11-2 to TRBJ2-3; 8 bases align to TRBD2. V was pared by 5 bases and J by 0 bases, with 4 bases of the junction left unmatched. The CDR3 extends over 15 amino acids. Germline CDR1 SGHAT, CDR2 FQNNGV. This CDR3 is CASSVSGTSTDTQYF. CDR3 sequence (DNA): TGTGCCAGCAGCGTTAGCGGGACTAGCACAGATACGCAGTATTTT.

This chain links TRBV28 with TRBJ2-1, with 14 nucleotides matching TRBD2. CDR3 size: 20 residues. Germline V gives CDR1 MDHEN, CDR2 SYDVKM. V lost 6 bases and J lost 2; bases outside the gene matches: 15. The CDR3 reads CASSSNWVTSGRGAYNEQFF. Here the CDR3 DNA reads TGTGCCAGCAGCTCAAATTGGGTGACTAGCGGGAGGGGGGCCTACAATGAGCAGTTCTTC.

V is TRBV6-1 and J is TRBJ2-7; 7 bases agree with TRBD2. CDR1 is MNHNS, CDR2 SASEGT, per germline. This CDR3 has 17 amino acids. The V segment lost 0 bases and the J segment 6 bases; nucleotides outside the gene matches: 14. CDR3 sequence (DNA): TGTGCCAGCAGTGAAGCAATGTTCCTAGCGGAGATGGGCGAGCAGTACTTC. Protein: CASSEAMFLAEMGEQYF.

The CDR3 region is CASSDYEQYF. CDR3 in DNA: TGTGCCAGCAGCGACTACGAGCAGTACTTC. This chain connects TRBV27 to TRBJ2-7, with D uncertain. Germline-derived CDR1 and CDR2 are MNHEY and SMNVEV (reference sequence). Trimming stripped 6 bases from V and 3 bases from J, with 3 bases between. This CDR3 contains 10 residues.

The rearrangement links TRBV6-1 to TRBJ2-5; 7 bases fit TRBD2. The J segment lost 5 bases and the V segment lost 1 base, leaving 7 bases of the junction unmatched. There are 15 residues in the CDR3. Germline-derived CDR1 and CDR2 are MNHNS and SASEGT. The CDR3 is CASSEGPAGVETQYF. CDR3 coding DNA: TGTGCCAGCAGTGAAGGGCCGGCGGGGGTTGAGACCCAGTACTTC.

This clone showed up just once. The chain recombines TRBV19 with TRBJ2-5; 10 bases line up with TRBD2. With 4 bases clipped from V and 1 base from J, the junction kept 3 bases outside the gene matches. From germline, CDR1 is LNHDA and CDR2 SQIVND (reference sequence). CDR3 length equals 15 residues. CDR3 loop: CASSTSGSVQETQYF. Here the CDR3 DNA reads TGTGCCAGTAGTACTAGCGGGAGTGTCCAAGAGACCCAGTACTTC.

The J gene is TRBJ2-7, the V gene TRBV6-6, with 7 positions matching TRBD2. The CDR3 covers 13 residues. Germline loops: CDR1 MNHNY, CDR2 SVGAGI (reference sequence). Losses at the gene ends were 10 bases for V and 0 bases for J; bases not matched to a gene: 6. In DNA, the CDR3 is TGTGCCATTAGCGGGTCCCTCTCCTACGAGCAGTACTTC. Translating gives CAISGSLSYEQYF.

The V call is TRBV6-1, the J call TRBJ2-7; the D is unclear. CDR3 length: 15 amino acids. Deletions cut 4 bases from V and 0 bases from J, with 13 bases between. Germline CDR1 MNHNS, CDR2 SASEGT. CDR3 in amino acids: CASSVGRLGSYEQYF. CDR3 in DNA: TGTGCCAGCAGTGTCGGGCGCTTGGGCTCCTACGAGCAGTACTTC.

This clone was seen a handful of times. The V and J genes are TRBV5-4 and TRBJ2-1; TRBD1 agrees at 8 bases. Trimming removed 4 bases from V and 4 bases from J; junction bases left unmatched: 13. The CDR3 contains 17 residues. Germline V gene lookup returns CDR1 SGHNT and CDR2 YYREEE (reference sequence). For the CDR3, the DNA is TGTGCCAGCAGCCTTGGACAGGGCGATCGGCTTTACAATGAGCAGTTCTTC. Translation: CASSLGQGDRLYNEQFF.

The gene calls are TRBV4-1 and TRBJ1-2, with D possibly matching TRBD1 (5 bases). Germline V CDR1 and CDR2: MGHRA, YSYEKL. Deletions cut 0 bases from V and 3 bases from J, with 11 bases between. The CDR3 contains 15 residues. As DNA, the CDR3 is TGCGCCAGCAGCCAAGAAGGGGACTGGGACTATGGCTACACCTTC. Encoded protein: CASSQEGDWDYGYTF.

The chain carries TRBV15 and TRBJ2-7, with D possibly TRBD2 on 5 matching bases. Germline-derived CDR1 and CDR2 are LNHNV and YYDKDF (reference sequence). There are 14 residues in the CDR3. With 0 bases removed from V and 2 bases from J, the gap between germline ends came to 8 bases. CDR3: CATSRDGKAYEQYF. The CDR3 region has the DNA TGTGCCACCAGCAGAGACGGGAAAGCCTACGAGCAGTACTTC.